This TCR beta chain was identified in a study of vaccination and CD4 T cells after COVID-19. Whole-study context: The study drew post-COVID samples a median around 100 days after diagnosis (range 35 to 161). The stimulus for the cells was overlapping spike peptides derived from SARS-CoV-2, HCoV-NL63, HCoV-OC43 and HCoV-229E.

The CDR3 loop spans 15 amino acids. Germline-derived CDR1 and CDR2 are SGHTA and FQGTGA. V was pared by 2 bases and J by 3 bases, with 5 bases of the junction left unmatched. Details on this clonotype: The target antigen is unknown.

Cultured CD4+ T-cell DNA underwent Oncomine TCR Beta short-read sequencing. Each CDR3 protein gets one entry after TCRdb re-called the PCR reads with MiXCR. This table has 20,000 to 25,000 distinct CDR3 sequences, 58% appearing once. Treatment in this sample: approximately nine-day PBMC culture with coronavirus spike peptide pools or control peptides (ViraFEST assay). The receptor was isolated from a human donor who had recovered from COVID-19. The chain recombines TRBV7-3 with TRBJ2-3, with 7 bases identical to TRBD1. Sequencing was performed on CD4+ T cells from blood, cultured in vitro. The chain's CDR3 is CASSLGPGGTDTQYF. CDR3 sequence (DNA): TGTGCCAGCAGCTTAGGTCCAGGGGGAACAGATACGCAGTATTTT.